These T cell receptor beta chains were read from a single sample in a study of T cell responses to AZD1222 COVID-19 vaccine. Only in-frame clones appear in the TCRdb table, and some are missing; sequencing was by immunoSEQ multiplex PCR. Of over 50,000 clones in the sample, 75% to 90% were seen once. The specimen comprised peripheral blood, sampled on day 0 of AZD1222 vaccination. The receptors derive from an adult in good health. Both conserved end residues are part of each CDR3. Each record gives: CDR3 DNA, CDR3 protein, D gene, V gene, J gene, clone size. D genes are given only for firm matches. Part of the rows lack a size; the others show once, few, many or a class for expanded clones.

cdr3_nt: TGTGCCAGCAGTCCGCCTGACGTCCCGTACAATGAGCAGTTCTTC
cdr3_aa: CASSPPDVPYNEQFF
d_call: .
v_call: TRBV6-5
j_call: TRBJ2-1
clone_size: .

cdr3_nt: TGTGCCAGCAGGGGGCCCCAAGGGTATGGCTACACCTTC
cdr3_aa: CASRGPQGYGYTF
d_call: .
v_call: TRBV2
j_call: TRBJ1-2
clone_size: .

cdr3_nt: TGTGCCAGCAGCCAAGGGGGGGTGAACACTGAAGCTTTCTTT
cdr3_aa: CASSQGGVNTEAFF
d_call: .
v_call: TRBV4-2
j_call: TRBJ1-1
clone_size: .

cdr3_nt: TGTGCCAGCAGCAAAGCGGGGTGGATGTTCTATGGCTACACCTTC
cdr3_aa: CASSKAGWMFYGYTF
d_call: .
v_call: TRBV21-1
j_call: TRBJ1-2
clone_size: .

cdr3_nt: TGTGCCACCATGGGACAGACGAACACCGGGGAGCTGTTTTTT
cdr3_aa: CATMGQTNTGELFF
d_call: TRBD1
v_call: TRBV24-1
j_call: TRBJ2-2
clone_size: .

cdr3_nt: TGTGCCAGCAGCTTTAACGGGAGGGCCGCGGGTGAGCAGTTCTTC
cdr3_aa: CASSFNGRAAGEQFF
d_call: TRBD2
v_call: TRBV5-8
j_call: TRBJ2-1
clone_size: .

cdr3_nt: TGTGCCAGCAGACAAGCGTTCGGCGGGATGGACAATGAGCAGTTCTTC
cdr3_aa: CASRQAFGGMDNEQFF
d_call: .
v_call: TRBV7-9
j_call: TRBJ2-1
clone_size: .

cdr3_nt: TGTGCCAGCAGCCAAGAATTCGGGAGGGACGTTTACAATGAGCAGTTCTTC
cdr3_aa: CASSQEFGRDVYNEQFF
d_call: TRBD2
v_call: TRBV3-1/TRBV3-2
j_call: TRBJ2-1
clone_size: .

cdr3_nt: TGTGCCATCCGGGACATGGCCGGCGAGCAGTACTTC
cdr3_aa: CAIRDMAGEQYF
d_call: .
v_call: TRBV2
j_call: TRBJ2-7
clone_size: once

cdr3_nt: TGTGCCAGCAGCTTTACCGATACCAGCTACGAGCAGTACTTC
cdr3_aa: CASSFTDTSYEQYF
d_call: .
v_call: TRBV7-2
j_call: TRBJ2-7
clone_size: .

cdr3_nt: TGTGCCAGCAGCACAGGACTAGTCCGCTACGAGCAGTACTTC
cdr3_aa: CASSTGLVRYEQYF
d_call: TRBD2
v_call: TRBV6-5
j_call: TRBJ2-7
clone_size: .

cdr3_nt: TGTGCCAGTAGTAAGGGACGCGAAAAACTGTTTTTT
cdr3_aa: CASSKGREKLFF
d_call: .
v_call: TRBV19
j_call: TRBJ1-4
clone_size: .

cdr3_nt: TGCGCCAGCAGCCGGGGGGGCAAGAATGGCTACACCTTC
cdr3_aa: CASSRGGKNGYTF
d_call: .
v_call: TRBV5-1
j_call: TRBJ1-2
clone_size: .

cdr3_nt: TGCAGCGTCCAAGGCGGGACAGGGTACTCCGAGCAGTACTTC
cdr3_aa: CSVQGGTGYSEQYF
d_call: TRBD1
v_call: TRBV29-1
j_call: TRBJ2-7
clone_size: .

cdr3_nt: TGCGCCAGCAGCTTCGACAGGGGGGTTGAAAAACTGTTTTTT
cdr3_aa: CASSFDRGVEKLFF
d_call: TRBD1
v_call: TRBV5-1
j_call: TRBJ1-4
clone_size: .

cdr3_nt: TGTGCCAGCAGCCCCGGGACTAGCATCAATGAGCAGTTCTTC
cdr3_aa: CASSPGTSINEQFF
d_call: TRBD2
v_call: TRBV6-5
j_call: TRBJ2-1
clone_size: .

cdr3_nt: TGTGCCAGCAGCTTAGTGAGGGGTATGAGAAATGAGCAGTTCTTC
cdr3_aa: CASSLVRGMRNEQFF
d_call: .
v_call: TRBV7-8
j_call: TRBJ2-1
clone_size: .

cdr3_nt: TGTGCCTCAGAGGCGGAAGGAGAGCAGTTCTTC
cdr3_aa: CASEAEGEQFF
d_call: .
v_call: TRBV6-5
j_call: TRBJ2-1
clone_size: .

cdr3_nt: TGTGCCAGCAGTGAAGGGGACAGGGGGGCTGAAGCTTTCTTT
cdr3_aa: CASSEGDRGAEAFF
d_call: TRBD1
v_call: TRBV6-1
j_call: TRBJ1-1
clone_size: .

cdr3_nt: TGTGCCAGCGGGCTACTCGGGGGATACTATGGCTACACCTTC
cdr3_aa: CASGLLGGYYGYTF
d_call: .
v_call: TRBV11-3
j_call: TRBJ1-2
clone_size: .

cdr3_nt: TGTGCCAGCAGTTTATGGTACAGCCGCGTCGCCTACGAGCAGTACTTC
cdr3_aa: CASSLWYSRVAYEQYF
d_call: .
v_call: TRBV28
j_call: TRBJ2-7
clone_size: .

cdr3_nt: TGTGCCAGCAGTTTGCAGACAGAGTACAATGAGCAGTTCTTC
cdr3_aa: CASSLQTEYNEQFF
d_call: .
v_call: TRBV27
j_call: TRBJ2-1
clone_size: few

cdr3_nt: TGTGCCAGCTCCCCTACACCGGTCGGGTCCGAGCAGTACTTC
cdr3_aa: CASSPTPVGSEQYF
d_call: .
v_call: TRBV18
j_call: TRBJ2-7
clone_size: .

cdr3_nt: TGTGCCAGCAGCCCTCGTTCATTCGAGCGGGGTATGGATGAGCAGTTCTTC
cdr3_aa: CASSPRSFERGMDEQFF
d_call: TRBD2
v_call: TRBV7-9
j_call: TRBJ2-1
clone_size: .

cdr3_nt: TGTGCCAGCTCACTACTGGGACAGGAGAATGAAAAACTGTTTTTT
cdr3_aa: CASSLLGQENEKLFF
d_call: TRBD1
v_call: TRBV18
j_call: TRBJ1-4
clone_size: medium-sized

cdr3_nt: TGTGCCAGCAGTTACGCGGACTGGGAAAAACTGTTTTTT
cdr3_aa: CASSYADWEKLFF
d_call: .
v_call: TRBV6-5
j_call: TRBJ1-4
clone_size: .

cdr3_nt: TGTGCCAGCAGCTTCGCAGAGAATTCACCCCTCCACTTT
cdr3_aa: CASSFAENSPLHF
d_call: .
v_call: TRBV7-2
j_call: TRBJ1-6
clone_size: few

cdr3_nt: TGTGCCAGCTCACCATCCGGGAATGAGCAGTTCTTC
cdr3_aa: CASSPSGNEQFF
d_call: .
v_call: TRBV18
j_call: TRBJ2-1
clone_size: .

cdr3_nt: TGCAGCGTTGGAAGTAACTATGGCTACACCTTC
cdr3_aa: CSVGSNYGYTF
d_call: .
v_call: TRBV29-1
j_call: TRBJ1-2
clone_size: .

cdr3_nt: TGTGCCAGCACCCATTCCCGGGGGCCCAATTCACCCCTCCACTTT
cdr3_aa: CASTHSRGPNSPLHF
d_call: .
v_call: TRBV11-3
j_call: TRBJ1-6
clone_size: .

cdr3_nt: TGTGCCAGCTGGCGCCCAGACTCCTACAATGAGCAGTTCTTC
cdr3_aa: CASWRPDSYNEQFF
d_call: .
v_call: TRBV6-5
j_call: TRBJ2-1
clone_size: .

cdr3_nt: TGTGCCAGCAGCCAAGCGTCAGGGGAGTCACCCCTCCACTTT
cdr3_aa: CASSQASGESPLHF
d_call: .
v_call: TRBV3-1/TRBV3-2
j_call: TRBJ1-6
clone_size: .

cdr3_nt: TGCGCCAGCAGCTTCTTTCGACCTACCGGGGAGCTGTTTTTT
cdr3_aa: CASSFFRPTGELFF
d_call: .
v_call: TRBV5-1
j_call: TRBJ2-2
clone_size: .

cdr3_nt: TGTGCCAGCAGCTTAGAGGCAGTCTCCTACGAGCAGTACTTC
cdr3_aa: CASSLEAVSYEQYF
d_call: .
v_call: TRBV7-9
j_call: TRBJ2-7
clone_size: .

cdr3_nt: TGTGCCAGCAGCTCCTTGACTAGCGGGACAGATCTGTACTTC
cdr3_aa: CASSSLTSGTDLYF
d_call: TRBD2
v_call: TRBV9
j_call: TRBJ2-7
clone_size: .

cdr3_nt: TGCAGCGCTCAGGGGGCGCGATACAATGAGCAGTTCTTC
cdr3_aa: CSAQGARYNEQFF
d_call: TRBD1
v_call: TRBV29-1
j_call: TRBJ2-1
clone_size: .

cdr3_nt: TGTGCCAGCAGCTTATTGGGAGGGGACGAGCAGTACTTC
cdr3_aa: CASSLLGGDEQYF
d_call: TRBD2
v_call: TRBV7-9
j_call: TRBJ2-7
clone_size: .

cdr3_nt: TGCAGCGTTGCCCTAGGGCTCGAGCAGTACTTC
cdr3_aa: CSVALGLEQYF
d_call: .
v_call: TRBV29-1
j_call: TRBJ2-7
clone_size: .

cdr3_nt: TGTGCCAGCTCATCTAGGGACGGAGTGAACACTGAAGCTTTCTTT
cdr3_aa: CASSSRDGVNTEAFF
d_call: .
v_call: TRBV18
j_call: TRBJ1-1
clone_size: .

cdr3_nt: TGTGCCAGCAGTGGGAGACAGGAAAACACCGGGGAGCTGTTTTTT
cdr3_aa: CASSGRQENTGELFF
d_call: .
v_call: TRBV2
j_call: TRBJ2-2
clone_size: .

cdr3_nt: TGTGCCAGCCGTCCTCCGGGACAATTCCTTCCCTCTAGTCAGCCCCAGCATTTT
cdr3_aa: CASRPPGQFLPSSQPQHF
d_call: .
v_call: TRBV6-6
j_call: TRBJ1-5
clone_size: .

cdr3_nt: TGTGCCAGCAGCTCCCGAGGCTTCAATGAGCAGTTCTTC
cdr3_aa: CASSSRGFNEQFF
d_call: .
v_call: TRBV7-9
j_call: TRBJ2-1
clone_size: .

cdr3_nt: TGTGCCAGTCGTCCCAGGACAGGGAACTACGAGCAGTACTTC
cdr3_aa: CASRPRTGNYEQYF
d_call: TRBD1
v_call: TRBV19
j_call: TRBJ2-7
clone_size: .

cdr3_nt: TGTGCCACCAGCAGAGGGGGAAATGCTGAAGCTTTCTTT
cdr3_aa: CATSRGGNAEAFF
d_call: .
v_call: TRBV15
j_call: TRBJ1-1
clone_size: .

cdr3_nt: TGTGCCTGGAGTGCCCAGATGAACACTGAAGCTTTCTTT
cdr3_aa: CAWSAQMNTEAFF
d_call: .
v_call: TRBV30
j_call: TRBJ1-1
clone_size: .

cdr3_nt: TGTGCCAGCGGTGGATCAGGGATGAGCAATCAGCCCCAGCATTTT
cdr3_aa: CASGGSGMSNQPQHF
d_call: .
v_call: TRBV5-4
j_call: TRBJ1-5
clone_size: .

cdr3_nt: TGTGCCAGCACGGGTAGCAATGAGCAGTTCTTC
cdr3_aa: CASTGSNEQFF
d_call: .
v_call: TRBV11-2
j_call: TRBJ2-1
clone_size: .

cdr3_nt: TGCGCCAGCAGCCAGGGCGAAGGTGGCGGGGAGCTGTTTTTT
cdr3_aa: CASSQGEGGGELFF
d_call: .
v_call: TRBV5-1
j_call: TRBJ2-2
clone_size: .

cdr3_nt: TGTGCCAGCAGCAAATTTAGCGGTAAAGAGACCCAGTACTTC
cdr3_aa: CASSKFSGKETQYF
d_call: .
v_call: TRBV21-1
j_call: TRBJ2-5
clone_size: .

cdr3_nt: TGTGCCAGCAGTGAAGTACAGGGCTCTGGAAACACCATATATTTT
cdr3_aa: CASSEVQGSGNTIYF
d_call: .
v_call: TRBV2
j_call: TRBJ1-3
clone_size: .

cdr3_nt: TGTGCCAGCAATCCGGGACAGGGGCGTCTAGGCTACACCTTC
cdr3_aa: CASNPGQGRLGYTF
d_call: TRBD1
v_call: TRBV6-5
j_call: TRBJ1-2
clone_size: once

cdr3_nt: TGTGCCAGCCGAAAGGACCCCACTCGAGGAAACACCATATATTTT
cdr3_aa: CASRKDPTRGNTIYF
d_call: .
v_call: TRBV6-5
j_call: TRBJ1-3
clone_size: .

cdr3_nt: TGTGCCAGTAGTACCTCGTTGCTTCGGAACACTGAAGCTTTCTTT
cdr3_aa: CASSTSLLRNTEAFF
d_call: .
v_call: TRBV19
j_call: TRBJ1-1
clone_size: .

cdr3_nt: TGCGCCAGCAGCTTTGGGACGGTCTACGAGCAGTACTTC
cdr3_aa: CASSFGTVYEQYF
d_call: .
v_call: TRBV5-1
j_call: TRBJ2-7
clone_size: .

cdr3_nt: TGTGCCAGCAGCCATCAGGGACGGAACTATGGCTACACCTTC
cdr3_aa: CASSHQGRNYGYTF
d_call: .
v_call: TRBV7-9
j_call: TRBJ1-2
clone_size: few

cdr3_nt: TGTGCCAGCAGAGTAGAGGGACAGTTCTATGGCTACACCTTC
cdr3_aa: CASRVEGQFYGYTF
d_call: TRBD1
v_call: TRBV6-5
j_call: TRBJ1-2
clone_size: .

cdr3_nt: TGTGCCAGCAGCAAACTAGCGGGAATAGGTGGAGGTGAGCAGTTCTTC
cdr3_aa: CASSKLAGIGGGEQFF
d_call: TRBD2
v_call: TRBV7-2
j_call: TRBJ2-1
clone_size: .

cdr3_nt: TGTGCCAGCAGCGTAGTTTCAGCGACCAACACTGAAGCTTTCTTT
cdr3_aa: CASSVVSATNTEAFF
d_call: .
v_call: TRBV9
j_call: TRBJ1-1
clone_size: .